The clone carrying this TCR beta chain was seen only once. The antigen remains unidentified. Assay used: immunoSEQ multiplex PCR; TCRdb lists only in-frame clones, some missing. This table holds about 110,000 clones, around nine tenths found once. Germline V CDR1 and CDR2: MNHEY, SVGAGI. The trim removed 0 bases at V and 8 bases at J, leaving 11 bases unmatched. The CDR3 is 16 amino acids. This sample stems from a study of cytomegalovirus exposure and HLA in healthy donors. General study results and limits: Using the classifier, cytomegalovirus status was reportedly diagnosed with high specificity and sensitivity.

Material: PBMCs. This clonotype originated in a woman between 18 and 30 years old in good health and CMV-seronegative. J is TRBJ1-2 and V is TRBV6-5; 8 bases are shared with TRBD1. The CDR3 loop is CASSYSSGSGGWGYTF. The CDR3 DNA sequence: TGTGCCAGCAGTTACTCTTCGGGGTCAGGGGGCTGGGGCTACACCTTC.